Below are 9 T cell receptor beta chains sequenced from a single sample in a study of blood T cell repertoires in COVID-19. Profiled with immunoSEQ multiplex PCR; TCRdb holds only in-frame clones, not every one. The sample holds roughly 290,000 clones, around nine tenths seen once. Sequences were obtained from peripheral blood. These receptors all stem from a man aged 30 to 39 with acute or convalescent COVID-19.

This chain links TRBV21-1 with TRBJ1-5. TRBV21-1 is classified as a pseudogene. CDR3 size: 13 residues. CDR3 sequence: CASIVVPVQPQHF. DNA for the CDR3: TGTGCCAGCATAGTAGTTCCCGTTCAGCCCCAGCATTTT.

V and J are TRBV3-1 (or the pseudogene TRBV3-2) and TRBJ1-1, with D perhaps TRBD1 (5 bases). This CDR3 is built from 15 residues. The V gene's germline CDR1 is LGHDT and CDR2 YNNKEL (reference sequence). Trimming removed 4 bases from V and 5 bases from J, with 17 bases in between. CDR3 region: CASSLGRGYWTEAFF. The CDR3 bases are TGTGCCAGCAGCCTGGGACGGGGGTATTGGACTGAAGCTTTCTTT.

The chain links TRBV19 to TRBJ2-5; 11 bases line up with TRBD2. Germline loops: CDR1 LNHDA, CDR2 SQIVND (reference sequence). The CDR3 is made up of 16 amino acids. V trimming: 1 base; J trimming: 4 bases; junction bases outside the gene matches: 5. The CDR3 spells CASSIGASGGIETQYF. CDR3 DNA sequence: TGTGCCAGTAGTATAGGGGCTAGCGGGGGGATAGAGACCCAGTACTTC.

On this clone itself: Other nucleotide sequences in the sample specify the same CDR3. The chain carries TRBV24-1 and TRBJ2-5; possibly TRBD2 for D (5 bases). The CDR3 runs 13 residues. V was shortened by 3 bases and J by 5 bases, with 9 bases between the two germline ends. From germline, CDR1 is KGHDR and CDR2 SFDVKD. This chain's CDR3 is CATSDPGIETQYF. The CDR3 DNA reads TGTGCCACCAGTGATCCCGGGATCGAGACCCAGTACTTC.

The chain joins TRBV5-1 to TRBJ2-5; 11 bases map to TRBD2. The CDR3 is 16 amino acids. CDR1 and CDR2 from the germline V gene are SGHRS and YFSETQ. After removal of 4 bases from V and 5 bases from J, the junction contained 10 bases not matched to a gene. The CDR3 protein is CASSKVAGGPSETQYF. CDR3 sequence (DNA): TGCGCCAGCAGCAAAGTAGCGGGAGGGCCAAGTGAGACCCAGTACTTC.

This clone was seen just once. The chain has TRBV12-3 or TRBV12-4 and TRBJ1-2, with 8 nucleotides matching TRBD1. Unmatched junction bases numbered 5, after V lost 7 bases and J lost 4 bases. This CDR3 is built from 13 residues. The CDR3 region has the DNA TGTGCCAGCACCGTCGACAGGGGCTATGGCTACACCTTC. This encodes CASTVDRGYGYTF.

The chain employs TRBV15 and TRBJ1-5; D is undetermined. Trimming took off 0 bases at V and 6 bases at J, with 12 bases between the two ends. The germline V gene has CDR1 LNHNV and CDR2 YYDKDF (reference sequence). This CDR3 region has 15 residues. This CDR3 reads CATSRDFSGSQPQHF. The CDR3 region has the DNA TGTGCCACCAGCAGAGATTTCAGTGGTTCTCAGCCCCAGCATTTT.

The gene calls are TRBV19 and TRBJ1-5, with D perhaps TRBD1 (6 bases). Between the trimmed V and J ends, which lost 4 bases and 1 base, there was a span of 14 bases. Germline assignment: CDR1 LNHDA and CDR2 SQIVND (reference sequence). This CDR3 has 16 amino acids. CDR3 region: CASSKQGAVSNQPQHF. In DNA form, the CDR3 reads TGTGCCAGTAGTAAACAGGGCGCCGTGAGCAATCAGCCCCAGCATTTT.

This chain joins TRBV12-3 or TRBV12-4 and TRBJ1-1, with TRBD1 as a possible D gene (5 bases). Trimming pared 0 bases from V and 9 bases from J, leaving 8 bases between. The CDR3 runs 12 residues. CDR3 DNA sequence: TGTGCCAGCAGTTTAGCGGCAGGGAAAGCTTTCTTT. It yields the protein CASSLAAGKAFF.